The sequence of this T cell receptor (beta chain) was determined in a study of T cell responses to AZD1222 COVID-19 vaccine. Study observations and caveats: In all cases, repertoires were sampled only after the peak T cell response.

The V gene lost 4 bases and the J gene lost 5 bases, with 20 bases spanning the gap. The CDR3 totals 17 residues. CDR1 LGHNA and CDR2 YNFKEQ come from the germline V gene. Comments on this clone: Antigen unknown.

Sequenced by immunoSEQ multiplex PCR; TCRdb stores in-frame clones only, minus some. The sample yields roughly 150,000 clones, roughly 92% seen once. The chain links TRBV4-2 to TRBJ1-4; D may be TRBD1 (6 bases). The TCR sequence derives from an adult in good health. The sample here was peripheral blood, taken on day 0 of AZD1222 vaccination. The CDR3 here is CASSLSAPGQGNEKLFF. Here the CDR3 DNA reads TGTGCCAGCAGCCTTTCCGCCCCGGGCCAGGGGAATGAAAAACTGTTTTTT.